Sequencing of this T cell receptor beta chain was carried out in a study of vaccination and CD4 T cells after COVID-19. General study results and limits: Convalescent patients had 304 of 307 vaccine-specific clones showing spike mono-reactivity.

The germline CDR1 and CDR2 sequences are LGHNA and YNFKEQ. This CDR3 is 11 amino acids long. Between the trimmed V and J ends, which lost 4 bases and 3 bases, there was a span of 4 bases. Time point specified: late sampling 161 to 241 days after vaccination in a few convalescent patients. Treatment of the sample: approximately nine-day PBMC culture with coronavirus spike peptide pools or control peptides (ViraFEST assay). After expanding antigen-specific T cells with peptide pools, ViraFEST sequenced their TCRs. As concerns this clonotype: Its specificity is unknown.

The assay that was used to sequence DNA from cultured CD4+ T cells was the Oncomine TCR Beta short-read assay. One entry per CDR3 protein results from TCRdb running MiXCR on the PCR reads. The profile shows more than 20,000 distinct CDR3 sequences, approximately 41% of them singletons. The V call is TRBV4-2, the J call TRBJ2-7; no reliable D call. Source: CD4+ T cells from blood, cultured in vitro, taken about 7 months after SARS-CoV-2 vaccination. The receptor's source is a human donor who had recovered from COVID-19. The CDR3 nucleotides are TGTGCCAGCAGCCGAGGCTACGAGCAGTACTTC. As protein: CASSRGYEQYF.